Included here is one T cell receptor (beta chain) sequence, with context. Some clones are missing from TCRdb's copy, which holds only in-frame ones; the method was immunoSEQ multiplex PCR. The top ten hold under 9.5% of the sample, which has approximately 160,000 clones, around four fifths seen once. Per germline, CDR1 SEHNR and CDR2 FQNEAQ (reference sequence). V shed 5 bases, J shed 7 bases, and the junction held 9 bases outside the gene matches. The CDR3 runs to 15 residues. These data are taken from a study of blood T cell repertoires in COVID-19. The sample taken for sequencing was PBMCs or T cells enriched from blood (not recorded which). The J gene is TRBJ1-4, the V gene TRBV7-9; 8 nucleotides agree with TRBD1. The TCR originated in a man aged 50-59 years who had recovered from COVID-19. The CDR3 loop reads CASSVSGTGTEKLFF. CDR3 nucleotides: TGTGCCAGCAGCGTCTCCGGGACAGGCACTGAAAAACTGTTTTTT.